This T cell receptor beta chain comes out of a study of CD8 T cells in Susac syndrome (dated by TCRdb to about 2019). For the wider study: The study used repertoire sequencing to test whether antigen drove CD8+ T cell activation and differentiation in Susac syndrome. The study compared CD8+ T cell repertoire clonality among roughly eleven healthy donors, about 14 Susac syndrome patients and roughly 16 multiple sclerosis patients.

Peripheral blood CD8+ and CD4+ T cells from healthy donors, Susac syndrome patients and multiple sclerosis patients were profiled by high-throughput TCR beta sequencing. Treatment-naive patients with stable or active relapsing-remitting disease fulfilling revised McDonald criteria were used as multiple sclerosis controls. Bulk CD8+ and CD4+ T cells were purified by magnetic negative isolation, while CD8+ TEMRA cells were enriched using FACS. Blood was collected in EDTA tubes and processed within 24 hours, with PBMCs isolated through density gradient centrifugation. PBMCs destined for TCR sequencing were cryopreserved in liquid nitrogen and later thawed in a 37 °C water bath. Purity of sorted or isolated CD4+, CD8+ and CD8+ TEMRA cells was at least 90%. RNA was extracted with the RNeasy kit and roughly 0.45 to 1 ug was reverse transcribed using random hexamers. The immunoSEQ multiplex PCR assay, which covers 54 Vbeta and 13 Jbeta segments, was used to amplify TCR beta CDR3 regions. Bias from PCR amplification was corrected by using a synthetic template baseline for primer optimization and for computational correction. Processing in the source paper ran as follows. Reads were assigned to V, D and J genes according to IMGT and analyzed in immunoSEQ Analyzer, with only productive sequences retained. To calculate clonality, Shannon entropy was normalized by log2 of the number of productive unique sequences and then subtracted from one. For each patient and control, public and private clones were evaluated among the 100 most prevalent clones. Clones were defined as Susac-specific when absent from the healthy and MS cohorts, from about a thousand published viral clones and from other ImmuneACCESS disease sequences. TCRdb trimmed the raw reads at Q25, called clones with MiXCR and kept productive beta chains. Rows are unified per CDR3 protein, each entry keeping the most common DNA and genes. In this record, the V and J calls reflect TCRdb's handling and not the investigators' own analysis. Across this sample there are about 280,000 distinct CDR3 sequences, with approximately 84% seen only once. The ten largest clones add up to approximately 0.11% of the sample.

Details on this clonotype: The antigen it binds to is not known. Base-call qualities are not available, and no considerably larger clone is one nucleotide away.

Study-wide findings and limitations: The study acknowledged that relatively few individuals were included in the TCR sequencing and HLA analysis.

CDR1 SGHRS and CDR2 YFSETQ are derived from the germline V gene. Germline trimming: 0 bases from V, 3 bases from J; junction bases outside gene matches: 7. Inclusive of the bounding cysteine and phenylalanine, the CDR3 is 17 residues long. The only DNA kept is the CDR3, 51 bases in frame from the first base. This chain is built from TRBV5-1 and TRBJ2-3; a stretch of 10 junction bases matches TRBD2. This receptor was taken from a human donor with multiple sclerosis. Sequencing was carried out using CD8+ T cells from PBMCs. The DNA sequence reads TGCGCCAGCAGCTTGGAACTCCTAGCGGGAGTTACAGATACGCAGTATTTT. Translated, it reads CASSLELLAGVTDTQYF.